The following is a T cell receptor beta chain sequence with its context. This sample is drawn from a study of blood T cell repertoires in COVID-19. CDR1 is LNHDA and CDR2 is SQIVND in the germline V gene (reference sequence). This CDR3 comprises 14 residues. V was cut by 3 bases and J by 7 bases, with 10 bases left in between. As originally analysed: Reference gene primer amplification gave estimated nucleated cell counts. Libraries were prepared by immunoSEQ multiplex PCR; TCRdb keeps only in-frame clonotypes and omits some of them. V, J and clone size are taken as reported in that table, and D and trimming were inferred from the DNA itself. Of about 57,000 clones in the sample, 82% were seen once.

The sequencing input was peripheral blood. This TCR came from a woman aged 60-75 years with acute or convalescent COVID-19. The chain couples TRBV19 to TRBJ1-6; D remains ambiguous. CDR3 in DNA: TGTGCCAGTAGTATCGCAGGCCTCAATTCACCCCTCCACTTT. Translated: CASSIAGLNSPLHF.